The present TCR beta chain was sequenced within a study of T cell repertoires in cytomegalovirus infection. Study outcomes and limitations: HLA-C-restricted CMV clonotypes gave the most frequent clonotype in two of eight donors.

One entry per CDR3 protein results from TCRdb running MiXCR on the reads. The table includes 200,000 or so distinct CDR3 sequences, around two fifths detected once. Trimming took 8 bases from V and 3 from J, leaving 10 bases between them. The CDR3 length is 12 residues. Germline V gives CDR1 SNHLY, CDR2 FYNNEI. As for this clonotype: Its antigen is unidentified.

The chain combines TRBV2 with TRBJ2-5; no firm D call. The TCR comes from a human donor in good health (CMV status not recorded). Some clones in this sample may be carry-over from other donors' samples. Sequenced here: CD8+ T cells from cultured PBMCs, sampled from culture after CMV antigen stimulation. CDR3 DNA sequence: TGTGCCAGCCAGCGCAGGAAAGAGACCCAGTACTTC. Its protein product is CASQRRKETQYF.